Below are 9 T cell receptor beta chains sequenced from a single sample in a study of blood T cell repertoires in COVID-19. Profiled with immunoSEQ multiplex PCR; TCRdb holds only in-frame clones, not every one. The sample has around 250,000 clones, about 83% seen once. The source material was peripheral blood. The receptors stem from a woman of 80 years or more with COVID-19, enrolled during active disease.

The table lists this clone with a count of one. The V and J genes are TRBV6-5 and TRBJ1-4; D is ambiguous. Germline V gives CDR1 MNHEY, CDR2 SVGAGI. Trimming removed 6 bases from V and 0 bases from J, with 5 bases in between. This CDR3 is 13 amino acids long. The CDR3 region is CASRRATNEKLFF. The CDR3 DNA reads as TGTGCCAGCAGAAGAGCAACTAATGAAAAACTGTTTTTT.

The chain joins TRBV7-8 to TRBJ2-1, with 10 bases matching TRBD1. Germline-derived CDR1 and CDR2 are SGHVS and FQNEAQ. The CDR3 spans 15 residues. J lost 3 bases, V lost 6 bases, and 5 bases had no gene match. CDR3 DNA sequence: TGTGCCAGCAGTGAAGACAGGGGGCTCTACAATGAGCAGTTCTTC. Translated: CASSEDRGLYNEQFF. Variable domain in full (rest from reference TRBV7-8 and TRBJ2-1): GAGVSQSPRYKVAKRGQDVALRCDPISGHVSLFWYQQALGQGPEFLTYFQNEAQLDKSGLPSDRFFAERPEGSVSTLKIQRTQQEDSAVYLCASSEDRGLYNEQFFGPGTRLTVL.

The J gene is TRBJ2-7, the V gene TRBV27; 7 bases agree with TRBD2. The CDR3 covers 16 residues. V was clipped by 2 bases and J by 6 bases; unmatched bases: 13. The germline V gene has CDR1 MNHEY and CDR2 SMNVEV (reference sequence). CDR3: CASSLRPSGPLAEQYV. The CDR3 coding sequence is TGTGCCAGCAGTTTAAGGCCTAGCGGCCCCCTAGCCGAGCAGTACGTC.

The chain combines TRBV5-1 with TRBJ1-6; D is undetermined. V shed 3 bases and J shed 6 bases, with 13 bases lying between them. This CDR3 has 15 residues. Germline V gene sequence: CDR1 SGHRS, CDR2 YFSETQ. Here the CDR3 DNA reads TGCGCCAGCAGCTCAACGGGGTTGGGTAATTCACCCCTCCACTTT. This translates into CASSSTGLGNSPLHF. Looking up the rest from reference TRBV5-1 and TRBJ1-6 gives the full variable domain: KAGVTQTPRYLIKTRGQQVTLSCSPISGHRSVSWYQQTPGQGLQFLFEYFSETQRNKGNFPGRFSGRQFSNSRSEMNVSTLELGDSALYLCASSSTGLGNSPLHFGNGTRLTVT.

In the case of this clone: This sample includes further DNA sequences coding for the same CDR3. The rearrangement links TRBV2 to TRBJ2-2, with D perhaps matching TRBD2 (7 bases). This CDR3 region has 15 residues. V lost 8 bases, J lost 1 base, and 14 bases lay in between. CDR1 and CDR2 from the germline V gene are SNHLY and FYNNEI. CDR3 nucleotide sequence: TGTGCCAGCGGGGGGGCGGGACGGAACACCGGGGAGCTGTTTTTT. Its protein is CASGGAGRNTGELFF.

The gene calls are TRBV28 and TRBJ1-3; TRBD1 agrees at 7 bases. V shed 6 bases and J 4 bases; nucleotides not matched to a gene: 6. Germline values: CDR1 MDHEN, CDR2 SYDVKM. The CDR3 spans 14 residues. The CDR3 DNA reads as TGTGCCAGCAGCGACAGGGACTCAGGAAACACCATATATTTT. Its translation: CASSDRDSGNTIYF.

A single count supports this clone. This chain connects TRBV28 to TRBJ2-1; 7 bases are a match to TRBD1. J lost 3 bases, V lost 6 bases, and 5 bases had no gene match. CDR3 length: 14 amino acids. Per germline, CDR1 MDHEN and CDR2 SYDVKM. DNA for the CDR3: TGTGCCAGCAGGGGGACAGAGAGCTACAATGAGCAGTTCTTC. Its protein product is CASRGTESYNEQFF.

The CDR3: CASSLRQGAHSPLHF. CDR3 nucleotide sequence: TGTGCCAGCAGCTTAAGACAGGGGGCCCATTCACCCCTCCACTTT. This chain uses TRBV7-2 with TRBJ1-6, with 10 positions matching TRBD1. The V segment lost 2 bases and the J segment 8 bases; nucleotides outside the gene matches: 3. CDR1 and CDR2 (germline): SGHTA, FQGNSA. CDR3 length: 15 amino acids. The variable domain in full, completed from reference TRBV7-2 and TRBJ1-6, reads GAGVSQSPSNKVTEKGKDVELRCDPISGHTALYWYRQSLGQGLEFLIYFQGNSAPDKSGLPSDRFSAERTGGSVSTLTIQRTQQEDSAVYLCASSLRQGAHSPLHFGNGTRLTVT.

The rearrangement joins TRBV18 to TRBJ2-1; 11 bases map to TRBD1. J gave up 8 bases and V 3 bases, and 3 bases lay outside the gene matches. The CDR3 is 14 residues long. Germline-derived CDR1 and CDR2 are KGHSH and LQKENI. The CDR3 sequence is CASSPGQGAYEQFF. The CDR3 DNA sequence: TGTGCCAGCTCACCTGGACAGGGGGCCTATGAGCAGTTCTTC.